This TCR beta chain was captured by sequencing in a study of CD8 T cells in ankylosing spondylitis. V lost 0 bases and J 1 base, leaving 19 bases between the germline ends. CDR1 is SQVTM, CDR2 ANQGSEA, per germline. The CDR3 runs 17 residues. General study findings and limits: Among TCR beta sequences, a motif of about 8 highly homologous variants appeared characteristic of ankylosing spondylitis blood.

Making use of molecular barcodes, quantitative 5'-RACE generated TCR beta libraries. TCRdb ran MiXCR on the 5' RACE reads and lists one entry per CDR3 protein. The top ten clones hold around 13% of a sample with 300,000 to 400,000 distinct CDR3 sequences, roughly 20% of them seen once. Details on this clonotype: Its target is not known.

The rearrangement links TRBV29-1 to TRBJ2-7; a possible D gene is TRBD1 (5 bases). The source is a male donor with ankylosing spondylitis or in good health (not recorded which). Sequenced material: blood, either unsorted or a sorted T cell fraction (not recorded which). DNA for the CDR3: TGCAGCGTTGAAGATGGGGCAGGGATGTCAGGATCCTACGAGCAGTACTTC. It codes for CSVEDGAGMSGSYEQYF.